The clone carrying this TCR beta chain has a count of ten or more. Its antigen is unknown. Germline assignment: CDR1 MNHEY and CDR2 SMNVEV (reference sequence). This CDR3 is 15 amino acids long. Unmatched junction bases numbered 2, after V lost 2 bases and J lost 7 bases. Building the TCR beta libraries relied on iRepertoire HTBI primers, and CDR3 regions underwent Arm-PCR. TCRdb re-derived calls from the multiplex PCR reads in MiXCR, one entry per CDR3 protein. Of some 280,000 distinct CDR3 sequences in the sample, 22% were seen once. This specimen belongs to a study of regulatory T cells in long-lasting Graves disease. Regarding the study as a whole: Persistent patients had a count of shared public clonotypes (roughly 2,500) that exceeded that of new patients (around 1,000). Tissue studied was limited to peripheral blood, excluding thyroid tissue. Graves' patients with persistent disease showed TCR diversity lower than patients newly diagnosed.

As for time point: persistent/refractory GD, antithyroid drugs over 5 years with positive TRAb. The TCR library was made from RNA extracted from PBMCs. The chain uses TRBV27 and TRBJ2-2; 12 bases line up with TRBD2. This specimen consisted of peripheral blood mononuclear cells (PBMCs), obtained when the disease was refractory, from a patient treated with antithyroid drugs. The TCR sequence derives from a female donor with Graves disease. The CDR3 sequence is CASSLVLAGGGELFF. For the CDR3, the DNA is TGTGCCAGCAGTTTAGTACTAGCGGGAGGCGGGGAGCTGTTTTTT.